This passage covers 15 T cell receptor beta chains from one sample sequenced in a study of shared clonotypes between healthy human individuals (dated by TCRdb to the early 2020s). Libraries were constructed by the immunoSEQ multiplex PCR assay. TCRdb carries this immuneACCESS record with in-frame sequences only. Its versions omit some clonotypes, under half of them owing to an unresolved V gene in the studies checked, with the rest unexplained. The sample profile shows 1.6 million or so clones; approximately 98.5% of them were found once. Of the sample, approximately 0.4% is held by the ten largest clones. The specimen was naive CD4+ T cells sorted from blood. Sample cell subset or site, as interpreted from the label and publication: CD45RA+ positively selected. These receptors were taken from a man aged 30-40 years in good health.

The V gene is TRBV2, the J gene TRBJ1-1, with 7 bases lining up with TRBD1. The CDR3 runs to 16 residues. Germline V lookup: CDR1 SNHLY, CDR2 FYNNEI. The V segment lost 5 bases and the J segment 4 bases; nucleotides outside the gene matches: 13. The CDR3 spells CASSPRQGWGFTEAFF. In DNA, the CDR3 is TGTGCCAGCAGTCCCAGACAGGGATGGGGTTTCACTGAAGCTTTCTTT.

The chain joins TRBV5-1 to TRBJ2-5, with 9 bases matching TRBD1. CDR3 length equals 16 residues. The V gene end was trimmed by 0 bases and the J gene end by 5 bases; junction bases not matched to a gene: 8. Germline CDR1 and CDR2: SGHRS and YFSETQ. CDR3 DNA: TGCGCCAGCAGCTTGGGGGACAGGGAATTTGGGGAGACCCAGTACTTC. This gives the protein CASSLGDREFGETQYF. Drawing the rest from reference TRBV5-1 and TRBJ2-5, the complete variable domain is KAGVTQTPRYLIKTRGQQVTLSCSPISGHRSVSWYQQTPGQGLQFLFEYFSETQRNKGNFPGRFSGRQFSNSRSEMNVSTLELGDSALYLCASSLGDREFGETQYFGPGTRLLVL.

In this sample, this clone turned up once. The rearrangement uses TRBV27 and TRBJ1-2, with D possibly TRBD1 on 6 matching bases. In germline, CDR1 is MNHEY, CDR2 SMNVEV (reference sequence). V shed 4 bases and J shed 5 bases, with 23 bases lying between them. The CDR3 spans 17 residues. CDR3 loop: CASSSTTDRNALYGYTF. The CDR3 coding sequence is TGTGCCAGCAGTTCAACCACCGACAGGAACGCTCTTTATGGCTACACCTTC.

The chain recombines TRBV27 with TRBJ2-7; D may correspond to TRBD1 or TRBD2 (5 bases each). The CDR3 sequence is 13 residues long. V gave up 7 bases and J gave up 3 bases, with 13 bases separating them. CDR1 and CDR2 (germline): MNHEY, SMNVEV (reference sequence). As DNA, the CDR3 is TGTGCCAGCACGCCGGGACCTGGCTACGAGCAGTACTTC. Translated: CASTPGPGYEQYF.

The V and J genes are TRBV14 and TRBJ2-1; 7 positions match TRBD2. V was pared by 2 bases and J by 4 bases, with 5 bases of the junction left unmatched. The CDR3 runs 15 residues. Germline V gives CDR1 SGHDN, CDR2 FVKESK. CDR3 sequence reads: CASSQPSGIYNEQFF. CDR3 nucleotide sequence: TGTGCCAGCAGCCAACCCAGCGGGATATACAATGAGCAGTTCTTC.

The genes are TRBV15 and TRBJ1-4; no definite D call. The CDR3 runs 14 residues. Germline-derived CDR1 and CDR2 are LNHNV and YYDKDF (reference sequence). Between the trimmed V and J ends, which lost 0 bases and 7 bases, there was a span of 9 bases. The CDR3 here is CATSRDSSSEKLFF. CDR3 sequence (DNA): TGTGCCACCAGCAGAGATTCAAGCAGTGAAAAACTGTTTTTT.

The chain has TRBV29-1 and TRBJ2-1; 7 bases fit TRBD2. From germline, CDR1 is SQVTM and CDR2 ANQGSEA. CDR3 length equals 15 residues. With 8 bases clipped from V and 4 bases from J, the junction kept 14 bases outside the gene matches. DNA for the CDR3: TGCAGCTCTGGGAGGCGGGAGATTGGTTACAATGAGCAGTTCTTC. This encodes CSSGRREIGYNEQFF.

The chain combines TRBV2 with TRBJ2-1; 7 bases line up with TRBD1. Germline V CDR1 and CDR2: SNHLY, FYNNEI. V was clipped by 8 bases and J by 15 bases; unmatched bases: 4. There are 9 residues in the CDR3. As DNA, the CDR3 is TGTGCCAGCTTACAGGGGATGTTCTTC. It translates to CASLQGMFF.

The rearrangement links TRBV5-1 to TRBJ2-1; D gene uncertain. The CDR3 runs 13 residues. Germline CDR1 is SGHRS and CDR2 is YFSETQ. Trimming removed 1 base at V and 5 bases at J, with 7 bases between. Written as DNA, the CDR3 is TGCGCCAGCAGCTTGCACGATAACAATGAGCAGTTCTTC. Translation: CASSLHDNNEQFF.

The V call is TRBV4-3, the J call TRBJ2-3; TRBD1 agrees at 9 bases. Germline V lookup: CDR1 LGHNA, CDR2 YSLEER. After removal of 1 base from V and 6 bases from J, the junction contained 5 bases not matched to a gene. This CDR3 has 15 residues. CDR3 residues: CASSQAGTGTDTQYF. Here the CDR3 DNA reads TGCGCCAGCAGCCAAGCCGGGACAGGGACGGATACGCAGTATTTT.

This sequence joins TRBV28 and TRBJ2-3, with 8 bases aligning to TRBD2. The junction had 3 bases not matched to a gene; V was cut back by 6 bases and J by 4 bases. The CDR3 runs to 13 residues. Germline V lookup: CDR1 MDHEN, CDR2 SYDVKM. CDR3 DNA: TGTGCCAGCAGACGGGAGGGCCCAGATACGCAGTATTTT. Translated: CASRREGPDTQYF.

This clone was recorded only once. The chain carries TRBV19 and TRBJ1-2; possible D gene TRBD1, 6 bases. Per the germline V gene, CDR1 is LNHDA and CDR2 is SQIVND (reference sequence). This CDR3 comprises 17 residues. The germline V and J ends were trimmed by 1 base and 5 bases, with 20 bases remaining between them. The CDR3 nucleotides read TGTGCCAGTAGTATAGTCGGCGGGGGAGGGGGACTATATGGCTACACCTTC. This sequence encodes CASSIVGGGGGLYGYTF.

The chain joins TRBV28 to TRBJ1-2; 7 nucleotides line up with TRBD1. The CDR3 length is 13 residues. Germline V gene sequence: CDR1 MDHEN, CDR2 SYDVKM. V dropped 6 bases and J dropped 7; count of bases not matched to a gene: 8. The CDR3 nucleotides read TGTGCCAGCAGAATAGACAGGGTCCTTGGCTACACCTTC. Translation: CASRIDRVLGYTF.

This clone has only one observation. The rearrangement joins TRBV7-8 to TRBJ2-1; TRBD1 aligns across 10 bases. Losses at the gene ends were 3 bases for V and 4 bases for J; bases not matched to a gene: 0. The CDR3 extends over 14 amino acids. Germline CDR1 SGHVS, CDR2 FQNEAQ. The CDR3 nucleotides read TGTGCCAGCAGCTTGGACAGGGGGTACAATGAGCAGTTCTTC. This encodes CASSLDRGYNEQFF.

The V gene is TRBV11-2, the J gene TRBJ2-3; a possible D gene is TRBD2 (6 bases). CDR1 and CDR2 from the germline V gene are SGHAT and FQNNGV. CDR3 length: 17 residues. Trimming left V 2 bases short and J 2 bases short, with 17 bases between. CDR3 region: CASSLTLAGFFTDTQYF. The CDR3 DNA follows: TGTGCCAGCAGCTTAACTCTGGCGGGATTTTTCACAGATACGCAGTATTTT.